The T cell receptor (beta chain) described here comes from a study of cytomegalovirus exposure and HLA in healthy donors. It was with 60 Vbeta and 13 Jbeta primers that the PCR ran. TCRdb keeps only in-frame clones here, not all; method: immunoSEQ multiplex PCR. The sample has approximately 170,000 clones, around 85% seen once. The donors gave bone marrow, and they were healthy. From germline, CDR1 is MDHEN and CDR2 SYDVKM. V was clipped by 8 bases and J by 7 bases; unmatched bases: 13. This CDR3 is built from 14 residues. About this clone itself: Its antigen is undetermined.

The study's findings and limits: Most subjects had HLA-A and HLA-B alleles reportedly predicted accurately by TCR beta sequences. Presence/absence analyses assumed roughly uniform sequencing depth across donors.

Sequenced sample: PBMCs. The receptor comes from a boy between 2 and 10 years old in good health and CMV-seronegative. The V and J genes are TRBV28 and TRBJ2-7; TRBD2 matches 8 bases. The CDR3 protein is CASHPGAGAREQYF. DNA of the CDR3: TGTGCCAGCCATCCGGGAGCGGGAGCCAGGGAGCAGTACTTC.